Shown below are 18 T cell receptor beta chains from a single sample sequenced in a study of CD8+ T cells in alopecia areata. RNA was isolated and reverse transcribed to cDNA, the sequencing template. This table comes from immunoSEQ multiplex PCR, and its TCRdb copy is limited to in-frame clones, with some not included. The data show 250,000 or so clones, with under 70% seen just once and approximately 1.2% held by the top ten. The sample in question was CD4+ T cells sorted from blood, obtained at week 0. Source of these receptors: a human donor with alopecia areata.

This clone was observed a few times. The V gene is TRBV29-1, the J gene TRBJ1-1; D remains ambiguous. CDR3 length: 13 amino acids. V was pared by 4 bases and J by 2 bases, with 11 bases between. Per the germline V gene, CDR1 is SQVTM and CDR2 is ANQGSEA. CDR3 in amino acids: CSVVRQTNTEAFF. CDR3 nucleotide sequence: TGCAGCGTTGTTAGGCAGACTAACACTGAAGCTTTCTTT.

The chain employs TRBV5-1 and TRBJ1-4, with D tentatively TRBD1 (5 bases). CDR1 is SGHRS, CDR2 YFSETQ, per germline. Trimming stripped 0 bases from V and 4 bases from J, with 7 bases between. This CDR3 comprises 14 residues. The CDR3: CASSLGDHNEKLFF. CDR3 in DNA: TGCGCCAGCAGCTTGGGGGACCATAATGAAAAACTGTTTTTT. Supplemented by reference TRBV5-1 and TRBJ1-4, the full variable domain reads KAGVTQTPRYLIKTRGQQVTLSCSPISGHRSVSWYQQTPGQGLQFLFEYFSETQRNKGNFPGRFSGRQFSNSRSEMNVSTLELGDSALYLCASSLGDHNEKLFFGSGTQLSVL.

The chain is built from TRBV30 and TRBJ2-6; D uncertain. The CDR3 loop spans 12 amino acids. Germline V gene sequence: CDR1 GTSNPN, CDR2 SVGIG (reference sequence). V was shortened by 3 bases and J by 2 bases, with 2 bases between the two germline ends. The DNA for the CDR3 is TGTGCCTGGAGCCCTGGGGCCAACGTCCTGACTTTC. Translating gives CAWSPGANVLTF.

The V and J genes are TRBV5-6 and TRBJ2-7, with D possibly TRBD1 on 6 matching bases. Between the trimmed V and J ends, which lost 0 bases and 6 bases, there was a span of 13 bases. CDR3 length equals 14 residues. The V gene's germline CDR1 is SGHDT and CDR2 YYEEEE. CDR3 nucleotides: TGTGCCAGCAGCTTGGTGACAGGAACCGCCGAGCAGTACTTC. Translating it yields CASSLVTGTAEQYF.

V is TRBV25-1 and J is TRBJ2-3; possible D gene TRBD1, 6 bases. The CDR3 totals 14 residues. V dropped 4 bases and J dropped 6 bases, with 14 bases sitting between them. Germline V gene sequence: CDR1 MGHDK, CDR2 SYGVNS. The DNA for the CDR3 is TGTGCCAGCAGTGGAGGTGACAGGAGGGATACGCAGTATTTT. Translation gives CASSGGDRRDTQYF.

The chain recombines TRBV6-5 with TRBJ2-1, with TRBD2 identical over 7 bases. There are 14 residues in the CDR3. Germline loops: CDR1 MNHEY, CDR2 SVGAGI. Trimming took 0 bases from V and 7 from J; bases not matched to a gene: 3. CDR3 region: CASSYSNGGNEQFF. Here the CDR3 DNA reads TGTGCCAGCAGTTACTCGAACGGGGGGAATGAGCAGTTCTTC.

The gene calls are TRBV29-1 and TRBJ1-2; D may be TRBD1 (5 bases). CDR1 SQVTM and CDR2 ANQGSEA come from the germline V gene. This CDR3 has 13 amino acids. Trimming shortened V by 6 bases and J by 0 bases, and 11 bases separated the two germline ends. The CDR3, as DNA: TGCAGCGTCCGGGACGCCGCTAACTATGGCTACACCTTC. Its protein is CSVRDAANYGYTF.

J is TRBJ1-5 and V is TRBV6-1, with unresolved D. Trimming cost V 7 bases and J 2 bases, with 9 bases left between them. The CDR3 is 13 amino acids. Looked up from germline, CDR1 is MNHNS and CDR2 is SASEGT. CDR3 sequence (DNA): TGTGCCAGCACCGATGCGGGCAATCAGCCCCAGCATTTT. It codes for CASTDAGNQPQHF.

The chain uses TRBV7-2 and TRBJ2-7; D remains ambiguous. This CDR3 comprises 12 residues. The germline CDR1 and CDR2 sequences are SGHTA and FQGNSA. The V end lost 5 bases, the J end lost 2 bases, and 7 bases lay between the germline ends. The DNA for the CDR3 is TGTGCCAGCAGCCTCACTACCTACGAGCAGTACTTC. Protein sequence: CASSLTTYEQYF.

This clone was seen a few times. This chain uses TRBV29-1 with TRBJ1-1; unclear D gene. CDR1 is SQVTM, CDR2 ANQGSEA, per germline. V was cut by 5 bases and J by 1 base, with 5 bases left in between. This CDR3 is 11 amino acids long. CDR3 sequence reads: CSVTENTEAFF. The CDR3, as DNA: TGCAGCGTTACAGAGAACACTGAAGCTTTCTTT. Full variable domain (rest looked up from reference TRBV29-1 and TRBJ1-1): SAVISQKPSRDICQRGTSLTIQCQVDSQVTMMFWYRQQPGQSLTLIATANQGSEATYESGFVIDKFPISRPNLTFSTLTVSNMSPEDSSIYLCSVTENTEAFFGQGTRLTVV.

The rearrangement uses TRBV4-3 and TRBJ1-1; D is unresolved. V was shortened by 0 bases and J by 10 bases, with 6 bases between the two germline ends. The germline V gene has CDR1 LGHNA and CDR2 YSLEER. The CDR3 runs 11 residues. The DNA of the CDR3 is TGCGCCAGCAGCCAAGATGAGAGAGCTTTCTTT. Its translation is CASSQDERAFF.

The V and J genes are TRBV29-1 and TRBJ1-2, with D maybe TRBD1 (5 bases). The germline V and J ends were trimmed by 3 bases and 4 bases, with 9 bases remaining between them. Germline CDR1 reads SQVTM; CDR2 reads ANQGSEA. The CDR3 is 12 amino acids. For the CDR3, the DNA is TGCAGCGTTGATAAGGGACTCTATGGCTACACCTTC. Translated: CSVDKGLYGYTF.

This chain connects TRBV9 to TRBJ1-1, with 7 bases that match TRBD1. The CDR3 sequence is 17 residues long. Germline trimming cut 6 bases from V and 0 bases from J; bases unmatched to any gene: 14. In germline, CDR1 is SGDLS, CDR2 YYNGEE. Here the CDR3 reads CASTPGGAGGLNTEAFF. The CDR3 nucleotides are TGTGCCAGCACCCCCGGGGGGGCAGGGGGACTGAACACTGAAGCTTTCTTT.

V and J are TRBV5-1 and TRBJ2-7; the D is unclear. V was shortened by 1 base and J by 0 bases, with 8 bases between the two germline ends. The V gene's germline CDR1 is SGHRS and CDR2 YFSETQ. The length of the CDR3 is 14 residues. CDR3 in DNA: TGCGCCAGCAGCTTGACGCGGAGCTCCTACGAGCAGTACTTC. The encoded protein is CASSLTRSSYEQYF. The variable domain in full, with the rest retrieved from reference TRBV5-1 and TRBJ2-7, is KAGVTQTPRYLIKTRGQQVTLSCSPISGHRSVSWYQQTPGQGLQFLFEYFSETQRNKGNFPGRFSGRQFSNSRSEMNVSTLELGDSALYLCASSLTRSSYEQYFGPGTRLTVT.

The chain is built from TRBV29-1 and TRBJ2-1; TRBD1 or TRBD2 may be the D gene (5 bases each). Deletions cut 4 bases from V and 4 bases from J, with 8 bases between. The CDR3 spans 12 residues. Germline V gives CDR1 SQVTM, CDR2 ANQGSEA. CDR3 region: CSVGGVYNEQFF. CDR3 coding DNA: TGCAGCGTTGGAGGGGTTTACAATGAGCAGTTCTTC.

The J gene is TRBJ1-2, the V gene TRBV27, with no clear D. Germline lookup yields CDR1 MNHEY and CDR2 SMNVEV (reference sequence). The CDR3 has 15 amino acids. Trimming cost V 1 base and J 4 bases, with 13 bases left between them. The CDR3 loop reads CASSLYAGASYGYTF. The CDR3 coding sequence is TGTGCCAGCAGTTTATACGCGGGCGCAAGCTATGGCTACACCTTC.

V and J are TRBV29-1 and TRBJ2-1; D may be TRBD1 or TRBD2 (5 bases each). V dropped 6 bases and J dropped 9 bases, with 24 bases sitting between them. This CDR3 comprises 15 residues. The germline V gene encodes CDR1 SQVTM and CDR2 ANQGSEA. In DNA form, the CDR3 reads TGCAGCGTCCCGCCGGGGCCCGGGGTTAAAGGTGAGCAGTTCTTC. This sequence encodes CSVPPGPGVKGEQFF.

The rearrangement links TRBV9 to TRBJ1-1, with D possibly being TRBD1 (6 bases). The V end lost 0 bases, the J end lost 4 bases, and 19 bases lay between the germline ends. The CDR3 consists of 17 residues. Germline loops: CDR1 SGDLS, CDR2 YYNGEE. This CDR3 is CASSVAQGGVLGTEAFF. The CDR3 nucleotides are TGTGCCAGCAGCGTAGCTCAAGGGGGGGTCTTGGGCACTGAAGCTTTCTTT.